This TCR beta chain was sequenced during a study of OX40 agonist ivuxolimab in advanced cancers. Study-wide points: Clonal expansion from baseline to week 6 occurred in both CD4+ and CD8+ T cells.

The repertoire was sequenced with immunoSEQ multiplex PCR; TCRdb's copy has only in-frame clones and lacks some. The table has some 52,000 clones, 70% to 90% seen once. V was clipped by 0 bases and J by 2 bases, with 11 bases between them. Germline assignment: CDR1 KGHSH and CDR2 LQKENI. This CDR3 region has 15 residues. Details on this clone: Its matching antigen is unknown.

This chain connects TRBV18 to TRBJ2-7, with D hard to call. The TCR originated in an adult with an advanced solid tumor such as melanoma, head and neck, liver or kidney cancer. This material consisted of CD4+ or CD8+ T cells sorted from blood, taken in a trial of the OX40 agonist ivuxolimab. The CDR3 protein is CASSPPTLTPYEQYF. CDR3 coding DNA: TGTGCCAGCTCACCACCGACCTTAACCCCCTACGAGCAGTACTTC.